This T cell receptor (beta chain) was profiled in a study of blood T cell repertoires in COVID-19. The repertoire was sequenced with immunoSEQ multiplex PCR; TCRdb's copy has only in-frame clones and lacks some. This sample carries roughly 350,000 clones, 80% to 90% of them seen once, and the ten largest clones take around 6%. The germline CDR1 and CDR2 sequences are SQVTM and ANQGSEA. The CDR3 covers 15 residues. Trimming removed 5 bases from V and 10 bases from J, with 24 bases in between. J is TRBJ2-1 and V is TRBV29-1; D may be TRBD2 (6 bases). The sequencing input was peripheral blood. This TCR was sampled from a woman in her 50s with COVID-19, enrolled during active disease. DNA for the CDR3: TGCAGCGTTATACACGAGGCTCTTAGGGCGGGAGAGCAGTTCTTC. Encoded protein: CSVIHEALRAGEQFF.